Presented here are 23 T cell receptor beta chains from one specimen sequenced in a study of T cells after yellow fever vaccination. TCRdb reprocessed the 5' RACE reads via MiXCR and lists one record per CDR3 protein. The repertoire consists of about 240,000 distinct CDR3 sequences, with 6.9% occurring once and the leading ten covering roughly 0.9%. The sequences come from CD4+ T cells sorted from PBMCs, collected 15 days after the yellow fever booster vaccination. These receptors came from a young man who received the YFV17D yellow fever vaccine.

This clonotype was recorded many times. V is TRBV10-3 and J is TRBJ2-2; D perhaps matches TRBD1 (6 bases). The CDR3 runs 15 residues. Trimming cost V 3 bases and J 6 bases, with 14 bases left between them. The germline V gene has CDR1 ENHRY and CDR2 SYGVKD. The DNA of the CDR3 is TGTGCCATCAGTGAACTGACAGGAGTAGCCGGGGAGCTGTTTTTT. Residues: CAISELTGVAGELFF.

This clonotype was seen many times. One end of the junction is discordant with germline, which a read error may explain. The chain links TRBV12-3 or TRBV12-4 to TRBJ2-1, with 9 nucleotides matching TRBD2. CDR3 length equals 12 residues. Written as DNA, the CDR3 is TGTGCCAGCACCCCGCGGACTAGCGAGGTCTGGTTC. Amino acid sequence: CASTPRTSEVWF.

This clonotype was counted many times. This sequence joins TRBV7-2 and TRBJ2-3; unclear D gene. The CDR3 contains 12 residues. In germline, CDR1 is SGHTA, CDR2 FQGNSA. Trimming stripped 4 bases from V and 2 bases from J, with 4 bases between. In DNA, the CDR3 is TGTGCCAGCAGCTCGTACACAGATACGCAGTATTTT. Amino acid sequence: CASSSYTDTQYF.

Note on this clonotype: With a much larger clone just one base away, this may be a read error. The CDR3 here is CALSPASGELFF. CDR3 in DNA: TGTGCCCTCAGCCCAGCATCCGGGGAGCTGTTTTTT. The chain recombines TRBV10-3 with TRBJ2-2; no reliable D call. Germline CDR1 is ENHRY and CDR2 is SYGVKD. The CDR3 totals 12 residues.

The V call is TRBV20-1, the J call TRBJ2-3; D gene unclear. From germline, CDR1 is DFQATT and CDR2 SNEGSKA (reference sequence). This CDR3 contains 13 residues. V lost 3 bases and J lost 1, with 8 bases in between. CDR3: CSASVAGTDTQYF. The CDR3 nucleotides are TGCAGTGCTAGCGTAGCCGGCACAGATACGCAGTATTTT.

This clonotype was detected ten times or more. The rearrangement uses TRBV28 and TRBJ2-1; D possibly corresponds to TRBD1 (6 bases). Trimming stripped 4 bases from V and 4 bases from J, with 14 bases between. CDR1 is MDHEN, CDR2 SYDVKM, per germline. The CDR3 totals 15 residues. The CDR3 DNA sequence: TGTGCCAGCAGTTGGGGGCAGGGATCTTACAATGAGCAGTTCTTC. Its protein product is CASSWGQGSYNEQFF.

This clonotype was picked up many times. The chain links TRBV12-3 or TRBV12-4 to TRBJ2-2; no definite D call. The length of the CDR3 is 11 residues. V lost 6 bases, J lost 8 bases, and 7 bases lay in between. CDR3 coding DNA: TGTGCCAGCAGCCTTCGTGGGGAGCTGTTTTTT. It translates to CASSLRGELFF.

This clonotype was seen a handful of times. The chain recombines TRBV5-1 with TRBJ2-1; 8 positions match TRBD2. From germline, CDR1 is SGHRS and CDR2 YFSETQ. The V and J ends lost 4 bases and 8 bases, in that order; junction bases with no gene match: 8. The CDR3 is 14 residues long. The CDR3 region is CASSLERESDEQFF. The CDR3 region has the DNA TGCGCCAGCAGCCTAGAGCGGGAGAGCGATGAGCAGTTCTTC.

The rearrangement joins TRBV7-9 to TRBJ2-5; D gene uncertain. This CDR3 is built from 13 residues. The V end lost 3 bases, the J end lost 4 bases, and 9 bases lay between the germline ends. The germline gives CDR1 SEHNR, CDR2 FQNEAQ (reference sequence). CDR3 in DNA: TGTGCCAGCAGCTTGGGCATGGGAGAGACCCAGTACTTC. Protein product: CASSLGMGETQYF.

The V call is TRBV6-5, the J call TRBJ1-2; D is possibly TRBD1 (5 bases). The CDR3 loop spans 14 amino acids. Germline values: CDR1 MNHEY, CDR2 SVGAGI. Trimming took off 0 bases at V and 4 bases at J, with 9 bases between the two ends. The CDR3 protein is CASSYSGDRYGYTF. The CDR3 nucleotides read TGTGCCAGCAGTTACTCGGGGGATCGCTATGGCTACACCTTC.

In this sample, this clonotype turned up many times. The J gene is TRBJ2-3, the V gene TRBV7-7, with a weak D call TRBD2 (6 bases). Deletions cut 8 bases from V and 1 base from J, with 16 bases between. CDR3 length equals 15 residues. Looked up from germline, CDR1 is SSHAT and CDR2 is FNYEAQ (reference sequence). This CDR3 reads CASSRSGGGTDTQYF. The CDR3 DNA reads TGTGCCAGCTCCAGGAGCGGAGGGGGCACAGATACGCAGTATTTT.

This chain connects TRBV5-5 to TRBJ2-2, with unresolved D. The CDR3 totals 11 residues. From germline, CDR1 is SGHKS and CDR2 YYEKEE (reference sequence). V was trimmed by 3 bases and J by 9 bases, leaving 6 bases between them. This CDR3 reads CASSSQWELFF. The DNA for the CDR3 is TGTGCCAGCAGCTCTCAATGGGAGCTGTTTTTT.

This chain joins TRBV20-1 and TRBJ2-1; D is unresolved. Trimming removed 0 bases at V and 5 bases at J, with 8 bases between. This CDR3 has 13 residues. Germline CDR1 DFQATT, CDR2 SNEGSKA (reference sequence). CDR3 nucleotides: TGCAGTGCTAGAGATGCGATGGACAATGAGCAGTTCTTC. This translates into CSARDAMDNEQFF.

The V call is TRBV9, the J call TRBJ2-1; perhaps TRBD2 as D (7 bases). V shed 2 bases and J shed 9 bases, with 21 bases lying between them. Per the germline V gene, CDR1 is SGDLS and CDR2 is YYNGEE. This CDR3 is 16 amino acids long. CDR3 sequence: CASSVDGGGAHREQFF. In DNA form, the CDR3 reads TGTGCCAGCAGCGTCGATGGAGGGGGGGCGCACCGTGAGCAGTTCTTC.

This clonotype was recorded at least ten times. The genes are TRBV12-3 or TRBV12-4 and TRBJ2-7; D not certain. Trimming removed 11 bases at V and 7 bases at J, with 9 bases between. The CDR3 has 9 residues. The CDR3 sequence is CAGPAEQYF. CDR3 nucleotides: TGTGCCGGGCCGGCGGAGCAGTACTTC.

In its sample, this clonotype was seen a few times. V and J are TRBV11-3 and TRBJ1-1; tentative D call: TRBD1 (6 bases). CDR1 is SGHNT and CDR2 is YENEEA in the germline V gene. CDR3 length: 13 residues. Trimming stripped 5 bases from V and 3 bases from J, with 10 bases between. CDR3 sequence (DNA): TGTGCCAGCAGCATTAGGGGGGACACTGAAGCTTTCTTT. It encodes CASSIRGDTEAFF.

There are many counts of this clonotype. The CDR3 sequence: CASRQMAGELFF. CDR3 DNA: TGTGCCAGCCGCCAAATGGCCGGGGAGCTGTTTTTT. The chain uses TRBV6-2 or TRBV6-3 and TRBJ2-2; D gene unclear. The CDR3 loop spans 12 amino acids. V lost 8 bases and J 6 bases, leaving 10 bases between the germline ends. The germline V gene encodes CDR1 MNHEY and CDR2 SVGEGT.

The CDR3 protein is CASSLAGEGTSTDTQYF. As DNA, the CDR3 is TGCGCCAGCAGCTTGGCGGGAGAAGGGACTAGCACAGATACGCAGTATTTT. This chain uses TRBV5-1 with TRBJ2-3, with D maybe TRBD2 (6 bases). This CDR3 region has 17 residues. From germline, CDR1 is SGHRS and CDR2 YFSETQ. Trimming cost V 0 bases and J 0 bases, with 14 bases left between them.

This clonotype was seen repeatedly, ten times or more. The chain recombines TRBV19 with TRBJ2-1, with D uncertain. V was pared by 6 bases and J by 8 bases, with 11 bases between. Germline lookup yields CDR1 LNHDA and CDR2 SQIVND (reference sequence). This CDR3 is built from 12 residues. The CDR3 nucleotides read TGTGCCAGTAGAGGTTGGAGTGATGAGCAGTTCTTC. Translating gives CASRGWSDEQFF.

This clonotype was picked up many times. The CDR3 DNA is TGTGCCAGCAGTTTAACCTCGGGCACAGATACGCAGTATTTT. Its protein product is CASSLTSGTDTQYF. The chain is built from TRBV27 and TRBJ2-3; D unresolved. This CDR3 region has 14 residues. Trimming took 2 bases from V and 1 from J, leaving 7 bases between them. CDR1 and CDR2 (germline): MNHEY, SMNVEV (reference sequence).

This clonotype was detected many times. The rearrangement links TRBV11-3 to TRBJ2-1; TRBD2 matches 7 bases. CDR1 and CDR2 (germline): SGHNT, YENEEA. There are 14 residues in the CDR3. V trimming: 4 bases; J trimming: 7 bases; junction bases outside the gene matches: 7. In DNA form, the CDR3 reads TGTGCCAGCAGCTACGGGGGGAGTAGTAATGAGCAGTTCTTC. Translated, it gives CASSYGGSSNEQFF. Full variable domain (outside the CDR3, taken from reference TRBV11-3 and TRBJ2-1): EAGVVQSPRYKIIEKKQPVAFWCNPISGHNTLYWYLQNLGQGPELLIRYENEEAVDDSQLPKDRFSAERLKGVDSTLKIQPAELGDSAVYLCASSYGGSSNEQFFGPGTRLTVL.

The V and J genes are TRBV20-1 and TRBJ1-1, with D unresolved. The CDR3 spans 12 residues. Germline V gives CDR1 DFQATT, CDR2 SNEGSKA (reference sequence). V was shortened by 6 bases and J by 0 bases, with 8 bases between the two germline ends. CDR3 region: CSANSMNTEAFF. The CDR3 coding sequence is TGCAGTGCGAACAGCATGAACACTGAAGCTTTCTTT.

This clonotype was observed many times. The chain recombines TRBV12-3 or TRBV12-4 with TRBJ2-3, with 8 bases identical to TRBD1. V lost 5 bases, J lost 0 bases, and 4 bases stayed unmatched. This CDR3 has 15 amino acids. Here the CDR3 reads CASSRTGTSTDTQYF. CDR3 sequence (DNA): TGTGCCAGCAGTCGGACAGGGACTAGCACAGATACGCAGTATTTT.